The T cell receptor beta chain described here comes from a study of blood T cell repertoires in COVID-19. Measured with immunoSEQ multiplex PCR; TCRdb has only the in-frame clones, and not every one. The data hold roughly 240,000 clones, with 75% to 85% observed a single time. CDR1 and CDR2 from the germline V gene are SNHLY and FYNNEI. The CDR3 extends over 13 amino acids. Trimming removed 1 base at V and 6 bases at J, with 9 bases between. V and J are TRBV2 and TRBJ1-2; no clear D. This receptor was identified in a man aged 40-49 years who had recovered from COVID-19. The specimen was peripheral blood. The CDR3 bases are TGTGCCAGCAGTGAAGGGTATCAGGATGGCTACACCTTC. Translation: CASSEGYQDGYTF.